These 23 T cell receptor beta chains share one sample of origin, sequenced in a study of cytomegalovirus exposure and HLA in healthy donors (dated by TCRdb to about 2017). Library method: the immunoSEQ multiplex PCR assay. For the multiplex PCR, a mixture combining 60 forward primers for TCR Vbeta segments and 13 reverse primers for TCR Jbeta segments was used. What TCRdb holds here is the immuneACCESS table cut down to in-frame rearrangements. Part of the clones is not present; checked against another copy, under half of the missing clones reflect an unresolved V gene, and the others are unexplained. The sample table includes approximately 110,000 clones. Of the sample, more than 0.5% falls within the top ten clones. The source material was PBMCs. These receptor sequences come from a middle-aged man in good health and CMV-seronegative.

This chain links TRBV6-1 with TRBJ2-7; 7 bases agree with TRBD1. V was clipped by 3 bases and J by 1 base; unmatched bases: 12. Germline CDR1 is MNHNS and CDR2 is SASEGT. The CDR3 runs 17 residues. The CDR3 coding sequence is TGTGCCAGCAGTGATCCGGGTCGGACAGGAGTGTCCTACGAGCAGTACTTC. This gives the protein CASSDPGRTGVSYEQYF.

V usage is TRBV19 and J usage is TRBJ2-7; D remains ambiguous. V dropped 1 base and J dropped 1 base, with 5 bases sitting between them. Germline lookup yields CDR1 LNHDA and CDR2 SQIVND (reference sequence). The CDR3 totals 13 residues. CDR3 nucleotide sequence: TGTGCCAGTAGTATAGCCAGTTCCTACGAGCAGTACTTC. This codes for CASSIASSYEQYF.

J is TRBJ2-3 and V is TRBV6-5; TRBD1 matches 8 bases. The CDR3 is made up of 14 amino acids. Per germline, CDR1 MNHEY and CDR2 SVGAGI. The junction had 2 bases not matched to a gene; V was cut back by 1 base and J by 5 bases. CDR3 region: CASSYWDRLDTQYF. DNA for the CDR3: TGTGCCAGCAGTTACTGGGACAGGTTAGATACGCAGTATTTT.

The chain recombines TRBV19 with TRBJ1-5, with 8 bases that match TRBD1. The trim removed 9 bases at V and 4 bases at J, leaving 11 bases unmatched. Looked up from germline, CDR1 is LNHDA and CDR2 is SQIVND (reference sequence). This CDR3 is 15 amino acids long. The CDR3 loop reads CASTPDRGGNQPQHF. In nucleotides, the CDR3 is TGTGCCAGCACACCTGACAGGGGAGGAAATCAGCCCCAGCATTTT.

V and J are TRBV5-1 and TRBJ1-1; 8 bases line up with TRBD1. V gave up 1 base and J gave up 1 base; unmatched junction bases: 9. This CDR3 has 17 amino acids. Per the germline V gene, CDR1 is SGHRS and CDR2 is YFSETQ. The CDR3 reads CASSLLLQGDGNTEAFF. The CDR3 region has the DNA TGCGCCAGCAGCTTGCTCCTACAGGGGGATGGGAACACTGAAGCTTTCTTT.

The gene calls are TRBV7-2 and TRBJ1-4; 8 bases are a match to TRBD1. Unmatched junction bases numbered 3, after V lost 2 bases and J lost 7 bases. Germline V gene lookup returns CDR1 SGHTA and CDR2 FQGNSA. This CDR3 is built from 14 residues. As DNA, the CDR3 is TGTGCCAGCAGCTTATCCAGGGGGCGTGAAAAACTGTTTTTT. Its translation: CASSLSRGREKLFF.

This chain uses TRBV27 with TRBJ1-5; 8 bases match TRBD1. The germline V gene encodes CDR1 MNHEY and CDR2 SMNVEV (reference sequence). This CDR3 is 16 amino acids long. V trimming: 1 base; J trimming: 1 base; junction bases outside the gene matches: 3. The CDR3 region has the DNA TGTGCCAGCAGTTTATTAGGACAGGGCAGCAATCAGCCCCAGCATTTT. Translated, it gives CASSLLGQGSNQPQHF.

The chain carries TRBV7-9 and TRBJ2-6, with 7 nucleotides matching TRBD2. CDR3 length equals 19 residues. Germline V gives CDR1 SEHNR, CDR2 FQNEAQ (reference sequence). V shed 0 bases and J 0 bases; nucleotides not matched to a gene: 8. The CDR3 coding sequence is TGTGCCAGCAGCTTAGCCGGGGGGACGGATAGCTCTGGGGCCAACGTCCTGACTTTC. This gives the protein CASSLAGGTDSSGANVLTF.

The chain combines TRBV7-8 with TRBJ2-3; perhaps TRBD2 as D (5 bases). Trimming shortened V by 5 bases and J by 8 bases, and 8 bases separated the two germline ends. Germline V CDR1 and CDR2: SGHVS, FQNEAQ. This CDR3 contains 11 residues. This CDR3 reads CASSLSGTQYF. In DNA, the CDR3 is TGTGCCAGCAGCCTAAGCGGTACGCAGTATTTT.

V and J are TRBV5-1 and TRBJ2-1; the D gene is possibly TRBD2 (5 bases). Trimming removed 0 bases at V and 2 bases at J, with 9 bases between. Looked up from germline, CDR1 is SGHRS and CDR2 is YFSETQ. The CDR3 runs 15 residues. The DNA for the CDR3 is TGCGCCAGCAGCTTGGAAAGCGGACCCTACAATGAGCAGTTCTTC. Translating gives CASSLESGPYNEQFF.

The rearrangement uses TRBV6-6 and TRBJ2-1; 9 nucleotides match TRBD2. CDR1 and CDR2 from the germline V gene are MNHNY and SVGAGI (reference sequence). Unmatched junction bases numbered 7, after V lost 6 bases and J lost 4 bases. This CDR3 has 15 amino acids. CDR3 in amino acids: CASRREGLAYNEQFF. The CDR3 coding sequence is TGTGCCAGCAGAAGGGAGGGACTAGCATACAATGAGCAGTTCTTC.

The chain joins TRBV2 to TRBJ1-1; no clear D. V was clipped by 4 bases and J by 10 bases, with 22 bases between them. In germline, CDR1 is SNHLY, CDR2 FYNNEI. The CDR3 is made up of 15 amino acids. The CDR3 DNA follows: TGTGCCAGCAGTGTGGTTGGGAGGTTATTGGGTGGAGCTTTCTTT. Amino acids: CASSVVGRLLGGAFF.

The chain has TRBV2 and TRBJ1-1, with a weak D call TRBD1 (6 bases). V lost 2 bases, J lost 7 bases, and 8 bases lay in between. The CDR3 has 12 amino acids. The germline gives CDR1 SNHLY, CDR2 FYNNEI. The CDR3 coding sequence is TGTGCCAGCAGTGAATTCAGGGGTGAAGCTTTCTTT. Amino acids: CASSEFRGEAFF.

The chain carries TRBV15 and TRBJ2-5; TRBD1 matches 8 bases. This CDR3 comprises 15 residues. The germline CDR1 and CDR2 sequences are LNHNV and YYDKDF (reference sequence). V lost 3 bases and J lost 1; bases outside the gene matches: 4. CDR3 nucleotide sequence: TGTGCCACCAGCAGGCTCGACAGGGGCCAAGAGACCCAGTACTTC. Its protein product is CATSRLDRGQETQYF.

The genes are TRBV7-8 and TRBJ1-5; D is undetermined. CDR3 size: 13 residues. The V and J ends lost 6 bases and 0 bases respectively, with 6 bases between them. Germline CDR1 and CDR2: SGHVS and FQNEAQ. The CDR3 nucleotides are TGTGCCAGCAGTCACTATAGCAATCAGCCCCAGCATTTT. Protein: CASSHYSNQPQHF.

The chain has TRBV27 and TRBJ1-2; no firm D call. The CDR3 has 14 amino acids. Germline loops: CDR1 MNHEY, CDR2 SMNVEV (reference sequence). Trimming took off 5 bases at V and 3 bases at J, with 13 bases between the two ends. CDR3 region: CASSPGSGYYGYTF. The DNA of the CDR3 is TGTGCCAGCAGTCCCGGTTCCGGGTACTATGGCTACACCTTC.

This rearrangement joins TRBV5-1 to TRBJ2-1; tentative D call: TRBD2 (5 bases). Trimming removed 2 bases at V and 4 bases at J, with 10 bases between. CDR3 size: 14 residues. Germline assignment: CDR1 SGHRS and CDR2 YFSETQ. CDR3 region: CASSLLTGYNEQFF. The CDR3 DNA sequence: TGCGCCAGCAGCTTACTGACGGGATACAATGAGCAGTTCTTC.

The J gene is TRBJ1-2, the V gene TRBV2; D uncertain. The germline CDR1 and CDR2 sequences are SNHLY and FYNNEI. The CDR3 is 15 residues long. V shed 3 bases and J shed 5 bases, with 16 bases lying between them. This chain's CDR3 is CASSDDGPLRYGYTF. The CDR3 DNA follows: TGTGCCAGCAGTGACGATGGCCCCTTGAGGTATGGCTACACCTTC.

This rearrangement joins TRBV6-1 to TRBJ1-4, with D unresolved. The CDR3 spans 14 residues. Germline loops: CDR1 MNHNS, CDR2 SASEGT. Trimming cost V 4 bases and J 5 bases, with 11 bases left between them. The CDR3 DNA follows: TGTGCCAGCAGTGGGGCCAGATCCAATGAAAAACTGTTTTTT. Translation gives CASSGARSNEKLFF.

The chain joins TRBV20-1 to TRBJ1-1, with D unresolved. V was pared by 0 bases and J by 10 bases, with 6 bases between. The germline V gene has CDR1 DFQATT and CDR2 SNEGSKA (reference sequence). The CDR3 is made up of 10 amino acids. The CDR3 DNA reads as TGCAGTGCTAGAGACAGCGGAGCTTTCTTT. As protein: CSARDSGAFF.

The chain is built from TRBV27 and TRBJ1-4; D remains ambiguous. Germline V gene sequence: CDR1 MNHEY, CDR2 SMNVEV (reference sequence). This CDR3 is built from 15 residues. V dropped 3 bases and J dropped 0 bases, with 8 bases sitting between them. Here the CDR3 DNA reads TGTGCCAGCAGTTTGATGGGAGCAACTAATGAAAAACTGTTTTTT. This gives the protein CASSLMGATNEKLFF.

The chain combines TRBV2 with TRBJ1-1; D remains unclear. CDR1 is SNHLY, CDR2 FYNNEI, per germline. The V gene lost 7 bases and the J gene lost 5 bases, with 14 bases spanning the gap. The CDR3 consists of 13 residues. CDR3 in amino acids: CASTSSGRTEAFF. Written as DNA, the CDR3 is TGTGCCAGCACCTCAAGCGGGAGGACTGAAGCTTTCTTT.

The rearrangement uses TRBV7-9 and TRBJ2-2; 8 nucleotides agree with TRBD1. V shed 1 base, J shed 5 bases, and the junction held 6 bases outside the gene matches. The CDR3 is 16 amino acids. Germline V CDR1 and CDR2: SEHNR, FQNEAQ (reference sequence). The CDR3, as DNA: TGTGCCAGCAGCTTAGGCCAGGGGGCAGATACCGGGGAGCTGTTTTTT. It codes for CASSLGQGADTGELFF.